The 26 T cell receptor beta chains below all came from one sample that was sequenced in a study of identical twins. TCRdb used MiXCR to reprocess the 5' RACE reads, holding one entry per CDR3 protein. The table records about 340,000 distinct CDR3 sequences, approximately 9.1% of them present only once. Sequences were obtained from naive T cells sorted from blood. The source is a woman in her fifties or sixties in good health.

This clonotype was recorded many times. The rearrangement uses TRBV3-1 and TRBJ1-5; D is undetermined. This CDR3 is built from 14 residues. The V end lost 3 bases, the J end lost 2 bases, and 8 bases lay between the germline ends. Germline V gives CDR1 LGHDT, CDR2 YNNKEL (reference sequence). The CDR3 bases are TGTGCCAGCAGCCAGGGTCTGGGCAATCAGCCCCAGCATTTT. Protein: CASSQGLGNQPQHF.

The gene calls are TRBV14 and TRBJ2-1, with 9 bases that match TRBD2. V shed 8 bases, J shed 5 bases, and the junction held 16 bases outside the gene matches. Germline V gene data show CDR1 as SGHDN and CDR2 as FVKESK. The CDR3 is made up of 17 amino acids. CDR3: CASADKRSGGINNEQFF. The CDR3 nucleotides read TGTGCCAGCGCAGACAAACGTAGCGGGGGTATTAACAATGAGCAGTTCTTC.

This clonotype was detected ten times or more. The rearrangement uses TRBV27 and TRBJ2-3; TRBD2 matches at 9 bases. V gave up 5 bases and J gave up 2 bases; unmatched junction bases: 5. The CDR3 is 15 amino acids. Germline CDR1 and CDR2: MNHEY and SMNVEV (reference sequence). CDR3 coding DNA: TGTGCCAGCAGTCCTCTAGCGGGGAACACAGATACGCAGTATTTT. It specifies CASSPLAGNTDTQYF.

Notes on this clonotype: It may be a read error: a sequence one base away is much more abundant. This chain links TRBV6-5 with TRBJ2-3, with TRBD1 matching over 7 bases. The CDR3 has 13 residues. CDR1 and CDR2 (germline): MNHEY, SVGAGI. CDR3 loop: CTSRDSDTDTQYF. CDR3 nucleotide sequence: TGTACCAGCAGGGACAGCGACACAGATACGCAGTATTTT.

This clonotype has more than one count but fewer than ten. The chain recombines TRBV20-1 with TRBJ1-2; D may be TRBD1 (5 bases). Per the germline V gene, CDR1 is DFQATT and CDR2 is SNEGSKA (reference sequence). The CDR3 covers 15 residues. Trimming left V 1 base short and J 8 bases short, with 20 bases between. The CDR3 reads CSARVWWAGYEGYTF. The CDR3 DNA sequence: TGCAGTGCTAGAGTTTGGTGGGCAGGGTATGAGGGCTACACCTTC.

Concerning this clonotype itself: The junction does not match germline at one end; this may be a read error. V gene TRBV12-3 or TRBV12-4 combines with J gene TRBJ2-1; D is ambiguous. The CDR3 consists of 16 residues. The CDR3 nucleotides read TGTGCCAGCAGTATAGCCGCTCCCCTATCCTACAATGAGCAGTTCTTC. Amino acid sequence: CASSIAAPLSYNEQFF.

The chain's CDR3 is CASSRADRGNTDTQYF. The CDR3 nucleotides are TGTGCCAGCAGCCGAGCGGACAGGGGGAACACAGATACGCAGTATTTT. This rearrangement joins TRBV7-2 to TRBJ2-3, with TRBD1 identical over 10 bases. The trim removed 5 bases at V and 2 bases at J, leaving 7 bases unmatched. Germline V gives CDR1 SGHTA, CDR2 FQGNSA. This CDR3 is built from 16 residues.

The rearrangement joins TRBV12-5 to TRBJ2-1, with D maybe TRBD2 (6 bases). Trimming cost V 4 bases and J 3 bases, with 13 bases left between them. CDR3 length: 15 residues. CDR1 and CDR2 from the germline V gene are LGHNT and FRNRAP. The CDR3 loop is CASGSPHGSYNEQFF. DNA of the CDR3: TGTGCTAGTGGTTCCCCCCACGGGAGCTACAATGAGCAGTTCTTC. Filled out from reference TRBV12-5 and TRBJ2-1, the complete variable domain reads DARVTQTPRHKVTEMGQEVTMRCQPILGHNTVFWYRQTMMQGLELLAYFRNRAPLDDSGMPKDRFSAEMPDATLATLKIQPSEPRDSAVYFCASGSPHGSYNEQFFGPGTRLTVL.

The chain links TRBV5-1 to TRBJ2-1, with D perhaps matching TRBD2 (6 bases). The CDR3 has 16 residues. CDR1 is SGHRS and CDR2 is YFSETQ in the germline V gene. V lost 4 bases, J lost 4 bases, and 18 bases lay in between. DNA of the CDR3: TGCGCCAGCAGCCCCTCCCGGGAGAGTGGTTACAATGAGCAGTTCTTC. Translating gives CASSPSRESGYNEQFF. The complete variable domain, with remaining parts taken from reference TRBV5-1 and TRBJ2-1, reads KAGVTQTPRYLIKTRGQQVTLSCSPISGHRSVSWYQQTPGQGLQFLFEYFSETQRNKGNFPGRFSGRQFSNSRSEMNVSTLELGDSALYLCASSPSRESGYNEQFFGPGTRLTVL.

The rearrangement joins TRBV7-9 to TRBJ2-1; 9 bases agree with TRBD2. Trimming removed 5 bases from V and 15 bases from J; junction bases left unmatched: 17. The CDR3 spans 15 residues. Per germline, CDR1 SEHNR and CDR2 FQNEAQ (reference sequence). The DNA of the CDR3 is TGTGCCAGCAGCCCCTCGGCGGGGGGACTAGCCAATTCGTTCTTC. Protein: CASSPSAGGLANSFF.

The sample holds many counts of this clonotype. The V gene is TRBV10-3, the J gene TRBJ2-5, with D possibly being TRBD1 or TRBD2 (6 bases each). This CDR3 comprises 15 residues. CDR1 and CDR2 from the germline V gene are ENHRY and SYGVKD. The germline V and J ends were trimmed by 2 bases and 1 base, with 11 bases remaining between them. The chain's CDR3 is CAISENPGAQETQYF. The CDR3 DNA sequence: TGTGCCATCAGTGAGAATCCGGGGGCCCAAGAGACCCAGTACTTC.

The chain couples TRBV10-3 to TRBJ2-7; the D call may be TRBD1 or TRBD2 (6 bases each). V shed 0 bases and J shed 6 bases, with 18 bases lying between them. CDR1 is ENHRY, CDR2 SYGVKD, per germline. The CDR3 length is 16 residues. The DNA of the CDR3 is TGTGCCATCAGTGAGTCGAGGGGGGAGCACGGGGGCGAGCAGTACGTC. Protein: CAISESRGEHGGEQYV.

This clonotype was counted ten times or more. The rearrangement joins TRBV4-1 to TRBJ2-5; D may be TRBD1 (6 bases). The V gene lost 6 bases and the J gene lost 5 bases, with 13 bases spanning the gap. CDR3 size: 13 residues. Germline-derived CDR1 and CDR2 are MGHRA and YSYEKL. The CDR3, as DNA: TGCGCCAGCAGTGAAACTAGGGGGGAGACCCAGTACTTC. It is translated as CASSETRGETQYF.

The rearrangement uses TRBV10-3 and TRBJ1-1, with no clear D. The length of the CDR3 is 14 residues. Germline V gene data show CDR1 as ENHRY and CDR2 as SYGVKD. V was cut by 2 bases and J by 2 bases, with 9 bases left in between. The CDR3, as DNA: TGTGCCATCAGTGAGAGGGAAGGTAACACTGAAGCTTTCTTT. It translates to CAISEREGNTEAFF.

This clonotype was seen a few times. The rearrangement joins TRBV11-2 to TRBJ1-4; tentatively, D is TRBD1 (5 bases). The germline gives CDR1 SGHAT, CDR2 FQNNGV. CDR3 size: 14 residues. Trimming pared 5 bases from V and 5 bases from J, leaving 12 bases between. CDR3 sequence (DNA): TGTGCCAGCAGCCGGGGGAGGGAGAATGAAAAACTGTTTTTT. Encoded protein: CASSRGRENEKLFF.

This clonotype was seen a handful of times. The chain is built from TRBV3-1 and TRBJ2-1; D unclear. The CDR3 sequence is 13 residues long. The germline gives CDR1 LGHDT, CDR2 YNNKEL (reference sequence). V lost 8 bases, J lost 7 bases, and 15 bases lay in between. The CDR3 coding sequence is TGTGCCAGCGGCACTACGCTGGGGAATGAGCAGTTCTTC. This gives the protein CASGTTLGNEQFF.

This chain uses TRBV5-1 with TRBJ2-3; the match to TRBD2 covers 9 bases. V shed 4 bases and J 4 bases; nucleotides not matched to a gene: 10. CDR3 length: 16 residues. Germline-derived CDR1 and CDR2 are SGHRS and YFSETQ. Here the CDR3 DNA reads TGCGCCAGCAGCGGGAGAACAGCGGGAGGCCCAGATACGCAGTATTTT. Its protein is CASSGRTAGGPDTQYF. Full variable domain (rest looked up from reference TRBV5-1 and TRBJ2-3): KAGVTQTPRYLIKTRGQQVTLSCSPISGHRSVSWYQQTPGQGLQFLFEYFSETQRNKGNFPGRFSGRQFSNSRSEMNVSTLELGDSALYLCASSGRTAGGPDTQYFGPGTRLTVL.

DNA for the CDR3: TGTGCCAGCATGGGACAGTCGTCCGAGCAGTACTTC. Translation: CASMGQSSEQYF. The genes are TRBV2 and TRBJ2-7; TRBD1 matches at 7 bases. V dropped 7 bases and J dropped 6; count of bases not matched to a gene: 6. Germline V gene lookup returns CDR1 SNHLY and CDR2 FYNNEI. The CDR3 has 12 residues.

The V and J genes are TRBV24-1 and TRBJ2-1, with 10 bases aligning to TRBD2. This CDR3 is 19 amino acids long. V was pared by 4 bases and J by 1 base, with 12 bases of the junction left unmatched. CDR1 KGHDR and CDR2 SFDVKD come from the germline V gene. The CDR3: CATSDSGTSAPESYNEQFF. CDR3 bases: TGTGCCACCAGTGACTCCGGGACTAGCGCCCCCGAATCCTACAATGAGCAGTTCTTC.

The chain links TRBV5-1 to TRBJ2-3; TRBD2 aligns across 11 bases. Germline values: CDR1 SGHRS, CDR2 YFSETQ. J gave up 2 bases and V 1 base, and 6 bases lay outside the gene matches. The CDR3 consists of 17 residues. The CDR3 loop is CASSLYSSGRTTDTQYF. CDR3 nucleotides: TGCGCCAGCAGCTTGTACTCTAGCGGGAGGACCACAGATACGCAGTATTTT.

There are many counts of this clonotype. This chain uses TRBV30 with TRBJ2-7, with 9 bases lining up with TRBD2. V shed 5 bases, J shed 3 bases, and the junction held 8 bases outside the gene matches. Germline loops: CDR1 GTSNPN, CDR2 SVGIG (reference sequence). The CDR3 has 14 residues. In DNA, the CDR3 is TGTGCCTGGGGAAGGACTAGCGTCTTCTACGAGCAGTACTTC. Amino acids: CAWGRTSVFYEQYF.

The chain links TRBV7-8 to TRBJ2-1, with TRBD2 matching over 14 bases. The CDR3 runs to 12 residues. From germline, CDR1 is SGHVS and CDR2 FQNEAQ. The J segment lost 12 bases and the V segment lost 8 bases, leaving 3 bases of the junction unmatched. CDR3 in amino acids: CASGTSGSRQFF. The CDR3, as DNA: TGTGCCAGCGGGACTAGCGGGAGTAGGCAGTTCTTC.

This chain connects TRBV7-2 to TRBJ2-5, with TRBD1 identical over 7 bases. V gave up 5 bases and J gave up 0 bases; unmatched junction bases: 3. CDR3 size: 14 residues. Germline CDR1 reads SGHTA; CDR2 reads FQGNSA. The chain's CDR3 is CASSVGGNQETQYF. Here the CDR3 DNA reads TGTGCCAGCAGCGTAGGGGGCAACCAAGAGACCCAGTACTTC.

This sequence joins TRBV4-1 and TRBJ2-1; D remains unclear. CDR3 length equals 13 residues. V was cut by 1 base and J by 7 bases, with 8 bases left in between. Germline V gene sequence: CDR1 MGHRA, CDR2 YSYEKL. The CDR3 loop is CASSQGALNEQFF. In nucleotides, the CDR3 is TGCGCCAGCAGCCAAGGGGCTTTGAATGAGCAGTTCTTC.

The chain has TRBV7-3 and TRBJ2-3, with D possibly TRBD2 on 6 matching bases. The CDR3 spans 15 residues. V gave up 5 bases and J gave up 5 bases, with 17 bases separating them. Germline V gene sequence: CDR1 SGHTA, CDR2 FQGTGA. Here the CDR3 DNA reads TGTGCCAGCAGCCGACGGACTACCTTTGGAGATACGCAGTATTTT. Residues: CASSRRTTFGDTQYF.

This clonotype was counted only a few times. The chain is built from TRBV28 and TRBJ2-1, with a possible D match to TRBD2 (5 bases). Germline assignment: CDR1 MDHEN and CDR2 SYDVKM. This CDR3 contains 16 residues. V lost 5 bases, J lost 2 bases, and 16 bases lay in between. CDR3 amino acids: CASSLRGGPTYNEQFF. In DNA form, the CDR3 reads TGTGCCAGCAGTCTCCGTGGAGGCCCCACCTACAATGAGCAGTTCTTC.